This TCR beta chain was observed in a study of CD8 T cells in Susac syndrome. 0.5 to 1 ug RNA was reverse transcribed with random hexamers. TCR beta CDR3 was amplified by immunoSEQ covering 54 Vbeta and 13 Jbeta. TCRdb reanalysed the immunoSEQ multiplex PCR reads using MiXCR and keeps one entry per CDR3 protein. Among 100,000 to 150,000 distinct CDR3 sequences listed, over 95% were seen once. Per the germline V gene, CDR1 is SQVTM and CDR2 is ANQGSEA. V lost 3 bases and J lost 8, with 10 bases in between. The CDR3 totals 11 residues. The sequenced material came from CD4+ T cells from PBMCs. The V call is TRBV29-1, the J call TRBJ1-2, with D hard to call. The clonotype originates from a human donor with Susac syndrome. Here the CDR3 reads CSVDRQSGYTF. The CDR3 DNA follows: TGCAGCGTTGACCGACAATCGGGCTACACCTTC.